This TCR beta chain derives from a study of beta chain features in type 1 diabetes. Study-wide background: What patients shared with healthy donors was a similar profile of age, gender and cell yields. Study conclusions and caveats: A possible short-template PCR bias applies equally to patients and controls. There was a possibility that cDNA sequencing over-represented cells with high TCR expression.

To note about this clone: No antigen is known for it.

Trimming took 2 bases from V and 1 from J, leaving 11 bases between them. CDR1 is KGHSH and CDR2 is LQKENI in the germline V gene. The CDR3 consists of 15 residues. Expressed TCRB transcripts were sequenced after all isolated RNA was converted to cDNA. Sequencing used immunoSEQ multiplex PCR; TCRdb keeps in-frame clones, though not all of them. The sample lists some 410,000 clones; over 10% were seen once. The TCR was taken from a woman in her late teens or twenties in good health. This chain links TRBV18 with TRBJ1-1; D might be TRBD1 (5 bases). Source material: naive CD4+ T cells from blood. The CDR3, as DNA: TGTGCCAGCTCACCAACCGGGACGGCGAACACTGAAGCTTTCTTT. It codes for CASSPTGTANTEAFF.